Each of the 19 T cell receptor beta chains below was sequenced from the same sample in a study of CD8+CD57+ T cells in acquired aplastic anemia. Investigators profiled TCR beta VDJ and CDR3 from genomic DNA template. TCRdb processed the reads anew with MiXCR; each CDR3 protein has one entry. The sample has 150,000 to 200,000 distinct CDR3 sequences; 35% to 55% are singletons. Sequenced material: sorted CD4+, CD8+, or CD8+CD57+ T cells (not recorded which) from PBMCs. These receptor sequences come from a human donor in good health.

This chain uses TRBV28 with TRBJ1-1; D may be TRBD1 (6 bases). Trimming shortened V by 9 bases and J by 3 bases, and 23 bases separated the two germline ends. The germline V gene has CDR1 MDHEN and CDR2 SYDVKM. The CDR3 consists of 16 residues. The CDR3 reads CASIPSGSRGHTEAFF. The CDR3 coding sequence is TGTGCCAGTATACCGTCGGGCTCCCGGGGGCACACTGAAGCTTTCTTT.

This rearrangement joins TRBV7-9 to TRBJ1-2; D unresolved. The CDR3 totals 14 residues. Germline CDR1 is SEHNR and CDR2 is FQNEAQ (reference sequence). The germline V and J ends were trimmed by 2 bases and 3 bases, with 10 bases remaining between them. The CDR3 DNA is TGTGCCAGCAGCTTACAAGACTGGTACTATGGCTACACCTTC. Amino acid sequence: CASSLQDWYYGYTF.

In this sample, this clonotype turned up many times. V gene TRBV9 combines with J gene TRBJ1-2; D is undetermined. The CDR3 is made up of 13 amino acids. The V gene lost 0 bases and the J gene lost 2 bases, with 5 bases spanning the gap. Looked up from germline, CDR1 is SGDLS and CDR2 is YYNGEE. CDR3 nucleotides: TGTGCCAGCAGCGTAGATGTCAACTATGGCTACACCTTC. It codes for CASSVDVNYGYTF.

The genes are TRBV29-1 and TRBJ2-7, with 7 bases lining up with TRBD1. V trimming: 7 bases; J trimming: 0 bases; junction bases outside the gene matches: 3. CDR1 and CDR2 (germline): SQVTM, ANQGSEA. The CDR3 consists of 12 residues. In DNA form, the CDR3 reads TGCAGCGAGGACAGGCACTCCTACGAGCAGTACTTC. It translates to CSEDRHSYEQYF.

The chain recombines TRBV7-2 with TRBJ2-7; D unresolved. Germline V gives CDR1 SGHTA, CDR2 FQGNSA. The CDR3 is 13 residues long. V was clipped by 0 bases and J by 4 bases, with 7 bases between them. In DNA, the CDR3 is TGTGCCAGCAGCTTAGCGGGGAAGTACGAGCAGTACTTC. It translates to CASSLAGKYEQYF.

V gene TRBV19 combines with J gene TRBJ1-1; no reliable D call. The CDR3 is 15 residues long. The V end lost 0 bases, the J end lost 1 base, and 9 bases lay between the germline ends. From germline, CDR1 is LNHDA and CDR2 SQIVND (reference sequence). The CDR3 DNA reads TGTGCCAGTAGTATAGATTTTAGGCAGAACACTGAAGCTTTCTTT. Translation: CASSIDFRQNTEAFF.

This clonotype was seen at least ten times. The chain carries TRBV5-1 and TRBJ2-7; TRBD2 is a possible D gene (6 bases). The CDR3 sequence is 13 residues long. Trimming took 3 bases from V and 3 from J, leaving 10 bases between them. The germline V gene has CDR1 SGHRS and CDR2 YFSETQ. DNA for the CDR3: TGCGCCAGCAGCTCGGGACTTGGCTACGAGCAGTACTTC. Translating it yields CASSSGLGYEQYF.

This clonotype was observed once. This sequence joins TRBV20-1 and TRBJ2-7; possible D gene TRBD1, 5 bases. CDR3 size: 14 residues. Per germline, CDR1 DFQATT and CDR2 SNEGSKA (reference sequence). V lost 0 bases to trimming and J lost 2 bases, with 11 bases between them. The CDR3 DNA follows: TGCAGTGCTAGAGATGATCAGGGAACCTACGAGCAGTACTTC. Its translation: CSARDDQGTYEQYF.

The CDR3: CAISQGSNEKLFF. In nucleotides, the CDR3 is TGTGCCATCAGCCAGGGATCTAATGAAAAACTGTTTTTT. The rearrangement uses TRBV10-3 and TRBJ1-4, with a possible D match to TRBD1 (5 bases). The V and J ends lost 6 bases and 3 bases respectively, with 8 bases between them. CDR1 is ENHRY and CDR2 is SYGVKD in the germline V gene. There are 13 residues in the CDR3.

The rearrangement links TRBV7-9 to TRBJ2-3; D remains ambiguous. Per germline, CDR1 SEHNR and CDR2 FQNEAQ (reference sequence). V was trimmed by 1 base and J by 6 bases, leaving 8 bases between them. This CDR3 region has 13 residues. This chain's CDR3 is CASSLDWSDTQYF. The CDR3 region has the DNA TGTGCCAGCAGCTTAGACTGGTCCGATACGCAGTATTTT.

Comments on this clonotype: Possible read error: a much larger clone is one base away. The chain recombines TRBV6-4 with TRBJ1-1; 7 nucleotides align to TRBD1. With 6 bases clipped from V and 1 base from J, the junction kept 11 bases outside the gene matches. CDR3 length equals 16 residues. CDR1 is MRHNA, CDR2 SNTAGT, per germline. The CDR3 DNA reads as TGTGCCAGCAGGGGACTACAGGGGTCGGCGAACACTGAAGCTTTCTTT. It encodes CASRGLQGSANTEAFF.

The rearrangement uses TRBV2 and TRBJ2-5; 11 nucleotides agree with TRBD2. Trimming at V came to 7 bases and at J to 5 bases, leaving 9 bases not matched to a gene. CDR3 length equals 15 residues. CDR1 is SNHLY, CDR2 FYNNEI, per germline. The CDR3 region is CASKRTSGGVETQYF. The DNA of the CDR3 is TGTGCCAGCAAGAGAACTAGCGGGGGAGTGGAGACCCAGTACTTC.

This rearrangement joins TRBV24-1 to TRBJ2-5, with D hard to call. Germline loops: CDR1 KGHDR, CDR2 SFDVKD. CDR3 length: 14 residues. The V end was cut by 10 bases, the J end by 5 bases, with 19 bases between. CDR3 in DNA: TGTGCCACTAAGGGTAGAACTTCAGCGGAGACCCAGTACTTC. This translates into CATKGRTSAETQYF.

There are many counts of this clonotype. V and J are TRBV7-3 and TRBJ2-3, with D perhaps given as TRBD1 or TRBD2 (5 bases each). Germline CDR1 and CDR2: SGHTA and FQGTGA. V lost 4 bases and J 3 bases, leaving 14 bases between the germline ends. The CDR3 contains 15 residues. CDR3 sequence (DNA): TGTGCCAGCAGCTGGGGACGGGGTGGTACAGATACGCAGTATTTT. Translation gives CASSWGRGGTDTQYF.

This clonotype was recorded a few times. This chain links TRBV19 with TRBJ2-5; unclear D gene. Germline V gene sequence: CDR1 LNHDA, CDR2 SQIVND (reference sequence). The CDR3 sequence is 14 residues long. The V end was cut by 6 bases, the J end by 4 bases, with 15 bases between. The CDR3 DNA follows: TGTGCCAGTAGCATCCCAAAACGAGGAGAGACCCAGTACTTC. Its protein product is CASSIPKRGETQYF.

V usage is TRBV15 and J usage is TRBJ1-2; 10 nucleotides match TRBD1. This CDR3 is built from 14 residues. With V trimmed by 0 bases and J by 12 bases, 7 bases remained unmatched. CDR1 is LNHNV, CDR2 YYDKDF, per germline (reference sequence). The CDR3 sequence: CATSRDQGTGAHTF. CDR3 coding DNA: TGTGCCACCAGCAGAGATCAGGGGACAGGGGCCCACACCTTC.

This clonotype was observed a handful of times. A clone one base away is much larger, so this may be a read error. The CDR3 nucleotides read TGTGCCAGCAGCTTAGGAGGCCCCCAGGCAGATACGCAGTATTTT. Translating it yields CASSLGGPQADTQYF. The chain is built from TRBV11-1 and TRBJ2-3, with no clear D. The CDR3 is made up of 15 amino acids. CDR1 and CDR2 from the germline V gene are SGHAT and FQDESV (reference sequence). The V end lost 1 base, the J end lost 4 bases, and 12 bases lay between the germline ends.

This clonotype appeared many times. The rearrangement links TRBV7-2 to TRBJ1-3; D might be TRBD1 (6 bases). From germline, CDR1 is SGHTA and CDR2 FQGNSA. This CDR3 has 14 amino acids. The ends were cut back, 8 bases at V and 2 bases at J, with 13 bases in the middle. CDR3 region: CASEGGGTGNTIYF. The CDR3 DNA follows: TGTGCCAGCGAGGGAGGGGGTACTGGAAACACCATATATTTT. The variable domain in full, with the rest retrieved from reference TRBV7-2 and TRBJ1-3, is GAGVSQSPSNKVTEKGKDVELRCDPISGHTALYWYRQSLGQGLEFLIYFQGNSAPDKSGLPSDRFSAERTGGSVSTLTIQRTQQEDSAVYLCASEGGGTGNTIYFGEGSWLTVV.

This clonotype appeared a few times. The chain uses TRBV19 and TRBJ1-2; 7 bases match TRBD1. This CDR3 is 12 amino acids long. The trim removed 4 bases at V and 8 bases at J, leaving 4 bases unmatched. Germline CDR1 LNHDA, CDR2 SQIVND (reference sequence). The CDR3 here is CASSTTGEGYTF. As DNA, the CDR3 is TGTGCCAGTAGTACCACAGGGGAAGGCTACACCTTC.